This passage covers 10 T cell receptor beta chains from one sample sequenced in a study of T cell changes during pregnancy in multiple sclerosis. This table comes from immunoSEQ multiplex PCR, and its TCRdb copy is limited to in-frame clones, with some not included. The sample contains roughly 80,000 clones, roughly 93% of which appear only once. The sample in question was peripheral blood, obtained in the second trimester of pregnancy. These receptors all come from a female donor with multiple sclerosis, enrolled in a pregnancy study.

This clone appeared a single time. The chain has TRBV5-1 and TRBJ2-1; the match to TRBD2 covers 11 bases. There are 16 residues in the CDR3. The germline gives CDR1 SGHRS, CDR2 YFSETQ. After removal of 0 bases from V and 4 bases from J, the junction contained 3 bases not matched to a gene. In nucleotides, the CDR3 is TGCGCCAGCAGCTTGGGGGCTAGCGGGGGGTACAATGAGCAGTTCTTC. Encoded protein: CASSLGASGGYNEQFF.

The chain carries TRBV14 and TRBJ2-7; D possibly corresponds to TRBD2 (7 bases). V lost 6 bases and J 2 bases, leaving 17 bases between the germline ends. This CDR3 has 15 residues. Germline V CDR1 and CDR2: SGHDN, FVKESK. The CDR3 DNA follows: TGTGCCAGCAGGCCTGCCGGGGGGCCTCCCTACGAGCAGTACTTC. This sequence encodes CASRPAGGPPYEQYF.

The rearrangement uses TRBV5-6 and TRBJ2-2, with TRBD1 matching 10 bases. Germline CDR1 reads SGHDT; CDR2 reads YYEEEE. The CDR3 runs to 15 residues. V was pared by 5 bases and J by 6 bases, with 7 bases of the junction left unmatched. Here the CDR3 reads CASSQSGTGAGELFF. CDR3 DNA: TGTGCCAGCAGTCAATCGGGGACAGGGGCCGGGGAGCTGTTTTTT.

This sequence joins TRBV28 and TRBJ1-1; the match to TRBD1 covers 8 bases. The CDR3 sequence is 11 residues long. V lost 10 bases and J lost 6; bases outside the gene matches: 4. From germline, CDR1 is MDHEN and CDR2 SYDVKM. The CDR3 sequence: CATRGQPEAFF. The CDR3 nucleotides are TGTGCCACCAGGGGGCAGCCTGAAGCTTTCTTT.

The J gene is TRBJ1-5, the V gene TRBV7-8; TRBD1 aligns across 8 bases. The CDR3 runs 19 residues. Germline V gene lookup returns CDR1 SGHVS and CDR2 FQNEAQ. J was trimmed by 1 base and V by 6 bases; bases with no gene match: 17. The CDR3 DNA reads as TGTGCCAGCAGTTTAAACGGGACAGGATTCGTCAGCAGCAATCAGCCCCAGCATTTT. Encoded protein: CASSLNGTGFVSSNQPQHF.

The genes are TRBV2 and TRBJ2-3; D may be TRBD2 (6 bases). Germline loops: CDR1 SNHLY, CDR2 FYNNEI. The CDR3 covers 14 residues. V was trimmed by 8 bases and J by 0 bases, leaving 12 bases between them. This CDR3 is CASVRGTSTDTQYF. In nucleotides, the CDR3 is TGTGCCAGCGTACGGGGGACCAGCACAGATACGCAGTATTTT.

The J gene is TRBJ2-7, the V gene TRBV15; D might be TRBD1 (5 bases). The CDR3 extends over 18 amino acids. Per germline, CDR1 LNHNV and CDR2 YYDKDF (reference sequence). The V gene lost 7 bases and the J gene lost 5 bases, with 30 bases spanning the gap. The CDR3 nucleotides are TGTGCCACCACCAAGGGGCCCTCGAGCATCGACCGGAGAGACGAGCAGTACTTC. Amino acids: CATTKGPSSIDRRDEQYF. The whole variable domain, remainder taken from reference TRBV15 and TRBJ2-7, is DAMVIQNPRYQVTQFGKPVTLSCSQTLNHNVMYWYQQKSSQAPKLLFHYYDKDFNNEADTPDNFQSRRPNTSFCFLDIRSPGLGDTAMYLCATTKGPSSIDRRDEQYFGPGTRLTVT.

The V gene is TRBV19, the J gene TRBJ2-2, with D possibly TRBD1 on 6 matching bases. The CDR3 spans 15 residues. CDR1 and CDR2 (germline): LNHDA, SQIVND (reference sequence). V lost 3 bases, J lost 6 bases, and 14 bases lay in between. Here the CDR3 reads CASSITGTPSGELFF. CDR3 coding DNA: TGTGCCAGTAGTATTACCGGGACACCGTCCGGGGAGCTGTTTTTT. The whole variable domain, remainder taken from reference TRBV19 and TRBJ2-2, is DGGITQSPKYLFRKEGQNVTLSCEQNLNHDAMYWYRQDPGQGLRLIYYSQIVNDFQKGDIAEGYSVSREKKESFPLTVTSAQKNPTAFYLCASSITGTPSGELFFGEGSRLTVL.

In its sample, this clone was seen once. V usage is TRBV14 and J usage is TRBJ1-2; D might be TRBD1 (6 bases). V was shortened by 4 bases and J by 2 bases, with 17 bases between the two germline ends. The CDR3 runs to 16 residues. The germline CDR1 and CDR2 sequences are SGHDN and FVKESK. For the CDR3, the DNA is TGTGCCAGCAGCCGAGTTAGGACAGAATCGAACTATGGCTACACCTTC. Protein product: CASSRVRTESNYGYTF.

The chain links TRBV2 to TRBJ2-7; weak D call: TRBD1 (6 bases). The CDR3 totals 12 residues. V gave up 8 bases and J gave up 0 bases, with 8 bases separating them. Germline assignment: CDR1 SNHLY and CDR2 FYNNEI. The CDR3 loop is CASWGPSYEQYF. In nucleotides, the CDR3 is TGTGCCAGCTGGGGGCCCTCCTACGAGCAGTACTTC.